A single sample gave rise to the 17 T cell receptor beta chains below, sequenced in a study of blood T cell repertoires in COVID-19. TCRdb keeps only in-frame clones here, not all; method: immunoSEQ multiplex PCR. Seen here are roughly 110,000 clones, around four fifths observed once, and the top ten hold 0.8% to 0.9%. Sequenced material: peripheral blood. The source of these receptors is a woman between 65 and 79 years old with acute or convalescent COVID-19.

V is TRBV19 and J is TRBJ1-5, with a tentative D call TRBD1 (5 bases). The V and J ends lost 5 bases and 3 bases respectively, with 14 bases between them. The germline gives CDR1 LNHDA, CDR2 SQIVND (reference sequence). The CDR3 is 15 residues long. In DNA, the CDR3 is TGTGCCAGTAGTTTCGACAGTGGAGTCAATCAGCCCCAGCATTTT. Translating gives CASSFDSGVNQPQHF.

This clone was detected only a few times. The J gene is TRBJ1-1, the V gene TRBV6-6, with D hard to call. CDR3 length: 15 amino acids. V was cut by 2 bases and J by 3 bases, with 13 bases left in between. CDR1 is MNHNY and CDR2 is SVGAGI in the germline V gene (reference sequence). The CDR3 is CASSYAGPGDTEAFF. The CDR3 DNA is TGTGCCAGCAGTTACGCAGGCCCCGGGGACACTGAAGCTTTCTTT.

V and J are TRBV19 and TRBJ1-1; 7 positions agree with TRBD1. The CDR3 covers 14 residues. CDR1 is LNHDA, CDR2 SQIVND, per germline (reference sequence). J lost 5 bases, V lost 6 bases, and 9 bases had no gene match. The CDR3 DNA follows: TGTGCCAGTAGCGAAACAGGGGTGTGGACTGAAGCTTTCTTT. Residues: CASSETGVWTEAFF. Full variable domain (outside the CDR3, taken from reference TRBV19 and TRBJ1-1): DGGITQSPKYLFRKEGQNVTLSCEQNLNHDAMYWYRQDPGQGLRLIYYSQIVNDFQKGDIAEGYSVSREKKESFPLTVTSAQKNPTAFYLCASSETGVWTEAFFGQGTRLTVV.

This rearrangement joins TRBV10-3 to TRBJ2-1; D is perhaps TRBD2 (5 bases). Germline-derived CDR1 and CDR2 are ENHRY and SYGVKD. V was cut by 6 bases and J by 8 bases, with 14 bases left in between. CDR3 length equals 13 residues. Here the CDR3 DNA reads TGTGCCATCAGGAGGACTGAAAGTCATGAGCAGTTCTTC. This sequence encodes CAIRRTESHEQFF.

The chain employs TRBV28 and TRBJ2-2; 7 nucleotides match TRBD2. The CDR3 is 14 amino acids. Germline lookup yields CDR1 MDHEN and CDR2 SYDVKM. Trimming cost V 4 bases and J 3 bases; bases outside gene matches: 2. The CDR3 is CASSSREDTGELFF. DNA for the CDR3: TGTGCCAGCAGTTCCCGGGAGGACACCGGGGAGCTGTTTTTT.

The genes are TRBV6-4 and TRBJ1-1, with D possibly TRBD1 on 5 matching bases. Germline CDR1 and CDR2: MRHNA and SNTAGT. The CDR3 is made up of 12 amino acids. Between the trimmed V and J ends, which lost 10 bases and 1 base, there was a span of 10 bases. The CDR3 loop reads CATLQGNTEAFF. DNA for the CDR3: TGTGCCACCTTGCAGGGGAACACTGAAGCTTTCTTT.

The genes are TRBV12-5 and TRBJ2-3; tentatively, D is TRBD2 (6 bases). Germline values: CDR1 LGHNT, CDR2 FRNRAP. Trimming stripped 6 bases from V and 0 bases from J, with 13 bases between. This CDR3 region has 15 residues. This chain's CDR3 is CASGWDSSSTDTQYF. DNA of the CDR3: TGTGCTAGTGGCTGGGACTCCTCTAGCACAGATACGCAGTATTTT.

J is TRBJ2-7 and V is TRBV5-1; TRBD2 matches at 8 bases. The V gene's germline CDR1 is SGHRS and CDR2 YFSETQ. The V segment lost 4 bases and the J segment 5 bases; nucleotides outside the gene matches: 11. The CDR3 has 15 amino acids. DNA for the CDR3: TGCGCCAGCAGCCCGGGACTAGTGGGGGATCACGAGCAGTACTTC. Its translation: CASSPGLVGDHEQYF.

This clone occurred once. The chain carries TRBV6-5 and TRBJ2-2; TRBD2 is a possible D gene (5 bases). Trimming shortened V by 2 bases and J by 5 bases, and 9 bases separated the two germline ends. CDR3 size: 14 residues. Looked up from germline, CDR1 is MNHEY and CDR2 is SVGAGI. This CDR3 is CASSYGRGTGELFF. CDR3 in DNA: TGTGCCAGCAGTTACGGGAGAGGAACCGGGGAGCTGTTTTTT.

The chain carries TRBV5-6 and TRBJ2-3, with 9 bases aligning to TRBD2. Germline lookup yields CDR1 SGHDT and CDR2 YYEEEE. The V segment lost 5 bases and the J segment 0 bases; nucleotides outside the gene matches: 4. The CDR3 is made up of 15 amino acids. CDR3 bases: TGTGCCAGCAGTAAGCGGGGGGTTAGCACAGATACGCAGTATTTT. As protein: CASSKRGVSTDTQYF. Combining the CDR3 with reference TRBV5-6 and TRBJ2-3 gives the whole variable domain DAGVTQSPTHLIKTRGQQVTLRCSPKSGHDTVSWYQQALGQGPQFIFQYYEEEERQRGNFPDRFSGHQFPNYSSELNVNALLLGDSALYLCASSKRGVSTDTQYFGPGTRLTVL.

This chain joins TRBV29-1 and TRBJ2-1; 8 bases are shared with TRBD1. The CDR3 runs to 14 residues. Trimming at V came to 4 bases and at J to 2 bases, leaving 4 bases not matched to a gene. The V gene's germline CDR1 is SQVTM and CDR2 ANQGSEA. This CDR3 is CSVADRGPYNEQFF. The DNA for the CDR3 is TGCAGCGTTGCCGACAGGGGCCCCTACAATGAGCAGTTCTTC.

This chain connects TRBV15 to TRBJ2-2; D not certain. This CDR3 is 14 amino acids long. V lost 8 bases, J lost 1 base, and 11 bases lay in between. Germline values: CDR1 LNHNV, CDR2 YYDKDF (reference sequence). CDR3 amino acids: CATVEQMNTGELFF. DNA of the CDR3: TGTGCCACCGTGGAACAGATGAACACCGGGGAGCTGTTTTTT.

The CDR3 DNA is TGTGCCATGGCTGAAGGTAGAGGAGGGAATGAAAAACTGTTTTTT. Its protein is CAMAEGRGGNEKLFF. The genes are TRBV10-3 and TRBJ1-4; D gene unclear. Per the germline V gene, CDR1 is ENHRY and CDR2 is SYGVKD. The length of the CDR3 is 15 residues. V was clipped by 9 bases and J by 5 bases, with 19 bases between them.

This chain links TRBV7-6 with TRBJ2-7, with a possible D match to TRBD1 (6 bases). This CDR3 is built from 13 residues. V gave up 5 bases and J gave up 3 bases, with 11 bases separating them. Germline loops: CDR1 SGHVS, CDR2 FNYEAQ. The CDR3 sequence: CASSLRTDYEQYF. For the CDR3, the DNA is TGTGCCAGCAGCCTAAGGACAGACTACGAGCAGTACTTC.

The chain has TRBV6-5 and TRBJ1-1; D unresolved. CDR3 size: 11 residues. Germline values: CDR1 MNHEY, CDR2 SVGAGI. V lost 9 bases and J 7 bases, leaving 12 bases between the germline ends. This CDR3 reads CASVGGVEAFF. The CDR3 DNA follows: TGTGCCAGTGTGGGAGGTGTTGAAGCTTTCTTT.

The V and J genes are TRBV24-1 and TRBJ1-2; 8 bases match TRBD1. J gave up 8 bases and V 4 bases, and 11 bases lay outside the gene matches. Germline V gene lookup returns CDR1 KGHDR and CDR2 SFDVKD. This CDR3 contains 15 residues. CDR3 nucleotides: TGTGCCACCAGTGACCGCGGACAGGGAGTACTAGGCTACACCTTC. This translates into CATSDRGQGVLGYTF.

Sample share makes this clone medium-sized. This rearrangement joins TRBV5-1 to TRBJ1-1; 9 bases match TRBD1. The V and J ends lost 3 bases and 5 bases, in that order; junction bases with no gene match: 2. Germline lookup yields CDR1 SGHRS and CDR2 YFSETQ. The CDR3 length is 13 residues. The CDR3 bases are TGCGCCAGCAGCTGGGGACAGGGTACTGAAGCTTTCTTT. This codes for CASSWGQGTEAFF.